This T cell receptor (beta chain) was sequenced for a study of T cell clonotyping in hematopoietic cell transplantation. Study outcomes and limitations: Pathologically expanded recipient clonotypes increased progressively from day 30 to day 180 as diversity fell. No sorting was done, leaving CD4 and CD8 contributions mixed.

Method: immunoSEQ multiplex PCR; TCRdb's copy keeps in-frame clones and lacks some. The sample contains roughly 10,000 clones, approximately 96% of which appear only once. The V gene lost 6 bases and the J gene lost 5 bases, with 10 bases spanning the gap. From germline, CDR1 is MDHEN and CDR2 SYDVKM. There are 13 residues in the CDR3. About this clone itself: Antigen unknown.

This TCR was sampled from a male patient aged 55 to 69 who had an allogeneic stem cell transplant from a related donor, so the T cells may come from the graft donor. Some clones in this sample may be carry-over from other donors' samples. This chain links TRBV28 with TRBJ2-2; a possible D gene is TRBD1 (5 bases). The sequenced sample was peripheral blood mononuclear cells, obtained 100 days after allogeneic stem cell transplant. As DNA, the CDR3 is TGTGCCAGCAGGGCAGGGCGGACCGGGGAGCTGTTTTTT. It yields the protein CASRAGRTGELFF.